The 12 T cell receptor beta chains in this list originate from one sample, sequenced in a study of early T cells in non-severe SARS-CoV-2 infection (dated by TCRdb to the early 2020s). The library was prepared using 5' RACE. Sequencing instrument: NextSeq 500. The public reads were reprocessed in TCRdb via fastp at Q25 and MiXCR, keeping in-frame beta chains. Rows merge per CDR3 protein into single entries with the most common DNA and genes. Within this sample are approximately 71,000 distinct CDR3 sequences, with around 12% of them counted one time only. The ten biggest clones cover approximately 4.5% of the sample. The sample taken for sequencing was whole blood. The source of these receptors is an adult who was a healthcare worker with PCR-confirmed SARS-CoV-2 infection or an uninfected control (not recorded which).

This clonotype was picked up many times. Here the CDR3 reads CASSPWTGGLTGELFF. CDR3 in DNA: TGCGCCAGCAGCCCGTGGACAGGGGGCCTAACCGGGGAGCTGTTTTTT. The chain couples TRBV5-1 to TRBJ2-2; 11 bases align to TRBD1. Germline values: CDR1 SGHRS, CDR2 YFSETQ. The J segment lost 5 bases and the V segment lost 4 bases, leaving 7 bases of the junction unmatched. The CDR3 covers 16 residues.

This chain uses TRBV11-2 with TRBJ2-1; D is perhaps TRBD2 (5 bases). Germline CDR1 is SGHAT and CDR2 is FQNNGV. V was clipped by 4 bases and J by 4 bases, with 14 bases between them. The CDR3 extends over 15 amino acids. As DNA, the CDR3 is TGTGCCAGCAGCTCACGGGGTGTTAAGTACAATGAGCAGTTCTTC. The encoded protein is CASSSRGVKYNEQFF.

This clonotype was picked up a small number of times. The J gene is TRBJ2-4, the V gene TRBV10-3; a possible D gene is TRBD1 (6 bases). Germline CDR1 ENHRY, CDR2 SYGVKD. The CDR3 has 13 residues. Trimming removed 4 bases at V and 11 bases at J, with 15 bases between. The CDR3 nucleotides read TGTGCCATCAGTGGCGAGACAGGAGGTGTTCAGTACTTC. Translated, it gives CAISGETGGVQYF.

The chain links TRBV11-2 to TRBJ1-3; D gene unclear. Germline V gene lookup returns CDR1 SGHAT and CDR2 FQNNGV. Between the trimmed V and J ends, which lost 2 bases and 4 bases, there was a span of 9 bases. The CDR3 has 14 amino acids. CDR3 amino acids: CASSLKRSGNTIYF. The CDR3 DNA is TGTGCCAGCAGCTTAAAAAGGTCCGGAAACACCATATATTTT.

Comment on this clonotype: A much larger clone differs from this one at a single base, so this may be a read error. The rearrangement uses TRBV24-1 and TRBJ2-5, with TRBD1 as a possible D gene (5 bases). CDR1 and CDR2 from the germline V gene are KGHDR and SFDVKD. This CDR3 is built from 15 residues. As DNA, the CDR3 is TGTGTCACCAGTGACCCTACAGGTGCGCGGGAGACCCAGTACTTC. This sequence encodes CVTSDPTGARETQYF.

This clonotype was counted ten times or more. The chain uses TRBV20-1 and TRBJ2-3; 14 nucleotides match TRBD2. Germline V gene sequence: CDR1 DFQATT, CDR2 SNEGSKA (reference sequence). V gave up 6 bases and J gave up 5 bases; unmatched junction bases: 10. This CDR3 contains 16 residues. CDR3 nucleotide sequence: TGCAGTGCAGGGACTAGCGGGAGTGGGTCCGGAGATACGCAGTATTTT. Translating gives CSAGTSGSGSGDTQYF.

This clonotype was recorded a few times. The V gene is TRBV6-1, the J gene TRBJ1-1; D possibly corresponds to TRBD1 (5 bases). V lost 11 bases to trimming and J lost 5 bases, with 18 bases between them. CDR3 length: 13 amino acids. CDR1 and CDR2 (germline): MNHNS, SASEGT. In DNA, the CDR3 is TGTGCCGCTGTGAGGGGACGGGAAACTGAAGCTTTCTTT. Its translation is CAAVRGRETEAFF.

This clonotype has at least ten counts. The chain combines TRBV7-6 with TRBJ2-7; 7 bases match TRBD2. The CDR3 has 14 amino acids. Germline V lookup: CDR1 SGHVS, CDR2 FNYEAQ. Germline trimming cut 4 bases from V and 2 bases from J; bases unmatched to any gene: 5. CDR3 DNA sequence: TGTGCCAGCAGCTCGGGACTACGCACCTACGAGCAGTACTTC. Encoded protein: CASSSGLRTYEQYF.

This clonotype appeared many times. This chain connects TRBV7-6 to TRBJ2-1; D gene uncertain. Trimming cost V 5 bases and J 8 bases, with 19 bases left between them. CDR3 length equals 15 residues. From germline, CDR1 is SGHVS and CDR2 FNYEAQ. CDR3 in DNA: TGTGCCAGCAGCCCATCCGGAGCCGACGAGGATGAGCAGTTCTTC. Its translation: CASSPSGADEDEQFF.

This sequence joins TRBV9 and TRBJ2-3; D might be TRBD1 (5 bases). The CDR3 sequence is 13 residues long. The germline CDR1 and CDR2 sequences are SGDLS and YYNGEE. Deletions cut 0 bases from V and 3 bases from J, with 5 bases between. CDR3 in amino acids: CASSVGTTDTQYF. CDR3 coding DNA: TGTGCCAGCAGCGTAGGGACAACAGATACGCAGTATTTT.

This clonotype was seen a few times. J is TRBJ2-7 and V is TRBV6-6; no definite D call. There are 13 residues in the CDR3. Germline V gives CDR1 MNHNY, CDR2 SVGAGI (reference sequence). The V end was cut by 0 bases, the J end by 6 bases, with 9 bases between. The CDR3 spells CASSYSPSGEQYF. The CDR3 nucleotides are TGTGCCAGCAGTTACTCGCCGTCGGGCGAGCAGTACTTC.

This clonotype appeared many times. J is TRBJ2-1 and V is TRBV7-6; 7 bases are a match to TRBD2. The CDR3 extends over 14 amino acids. Germline V gene data show CDR1 as SGHVS and CDR2 as FNYEAQ. V trimming: 5 bases; J trimming: 1 base; junction bases outside the gene matches: 2. The CDR3 protein is CASSPAGSYNEQFF. The CDR3 DNA is TGTGCCAGCAGCCCAGCGGGGTCCTACAATGAGCAGTTCTTC.